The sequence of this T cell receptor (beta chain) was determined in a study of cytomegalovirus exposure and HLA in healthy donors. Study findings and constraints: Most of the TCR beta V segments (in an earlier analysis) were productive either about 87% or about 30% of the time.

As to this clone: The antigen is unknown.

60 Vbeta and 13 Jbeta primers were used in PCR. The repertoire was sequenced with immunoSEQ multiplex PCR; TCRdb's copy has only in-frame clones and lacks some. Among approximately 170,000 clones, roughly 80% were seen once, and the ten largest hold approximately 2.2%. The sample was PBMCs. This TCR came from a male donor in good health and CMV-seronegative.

The CDR3 loop reads CASGLGGREQFF. The CDR3 DNA follows: TGTGCCAGCGGCCTGGGGGGACGCGAGCAGTTCTTC. V and J are TRBV7-9 and TRBJ2-1, with D possibly TRBD2 on 6 matching bases. The germline V and J ends were trimmed by 8 bases and 10 bases, with 15 bases remaining between them. Germline CDR1 reads SEHNR; CDR2 reads FQNEAQ (reference sequence). The CDR3 is made up of 12 amino acids.